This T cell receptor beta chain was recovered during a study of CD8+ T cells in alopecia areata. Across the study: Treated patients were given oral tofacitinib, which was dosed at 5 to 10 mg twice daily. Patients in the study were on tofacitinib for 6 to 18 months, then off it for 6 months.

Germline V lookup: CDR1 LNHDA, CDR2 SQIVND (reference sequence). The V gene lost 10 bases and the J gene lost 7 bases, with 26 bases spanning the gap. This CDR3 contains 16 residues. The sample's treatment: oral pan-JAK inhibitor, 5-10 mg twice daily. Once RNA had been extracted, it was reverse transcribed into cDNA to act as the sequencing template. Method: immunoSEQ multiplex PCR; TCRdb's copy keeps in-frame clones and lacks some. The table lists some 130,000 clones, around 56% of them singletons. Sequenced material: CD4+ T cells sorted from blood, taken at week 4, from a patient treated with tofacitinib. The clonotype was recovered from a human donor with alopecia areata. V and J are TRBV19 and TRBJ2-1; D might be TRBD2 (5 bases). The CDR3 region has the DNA TGTGCCACCGGGCGGGTGGGAGCGGTGAGTGGGAATGAGCAGTTCTTC. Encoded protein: CATGRVGAVSGNEQFF.